This T cell receptor (beta chain) was sequenced for a study of early T cells in non-severe SARS-CoV-2 infection. For the study at large: The chains were unpaired, and the sequenced material was bulk RNA from unsorted whole blood. Study-wide results and caveats: In VDJdb matching, anti-spike CD8 responses were favored while private and CD4 specificities went missing.

The table lists this clonotype with a few counts. Its antigen is still unknown. Unique molecular identifiers tagged individual cDNA molecules. MiXCR was run by TCRdb on the 5' RACE reads, yielding one entry per CDR3 protein. The sample holds roughly 64,000 distinct CDR3 sequences, roughly 14% seen once. V lost 5 bases and J 3 bases, leaving 16 bases between the germline ends. CDR3 length: 15 residues. From germline, CDR1 is SGHTA and CDR2 FQGTGA. The sample consisted of whole blood. The sequence was obtained from an adult who was a healthcare worker with PCR-confirmed SARS-CoV-2 infection or an uninfected control (not recorded which). J is TRBJ1-1 and V is TRBV7-3; D may be TRBD1 (6 bases). The CDR3 DNA reads as TGTGCCAGCAGCCCTCAAGGGGGGTTACACACTGAAGCTTTCTTT. This encodes CASSPQGGLHTEAFF.